Listed here are 32 T cell receptor beta chains from one sample, sequenced in a study of blood T cells in healthy people across ages. A second PCR, run for roughly 7 to 12 cycles, used a sample-barcoded 5' primer plus a J-beta primer mix. Using its own MiXCR run on the 5' RACE reads, TCRdb lists one record per CDR3 protein. Of some 550,000 distinct CDR3 sequences listed, roughly 48% are singletons. Sequenced: blood. The receptors originated from a man at least 80 years old in good health.

J is TRBJ2-5 and V is TRBV7-2; 7 bases are a match to TRBD1. The length of the CDR3 is 15 residues. The junction had 6 bases not matched to a gene; V was cut back by 2 bases and J by 3 bases. Germline lookup yields CDR1 SGHTA and CDR2 FQGNSA. The CDR3 protein is CASSLHTGAKETQYF. The CDR3 bases are TGTGCCAGCAGCTTACATACAGGGGCTAAAGAGACCCAGTACTTC.

The CDR3 region has the DNA TGTGCCAGCGGGCGGGTAGGCTACAATGAGCAGTTCTTC. It is translated as CASGRVGYNEQFF. The chain carries TRBV12-3 or TRBV12-4 and TRBJ2-1; the D gene is possibly TRBD2 (5 bases). V lost 8 bases and J lost 3, with 11 bases in between. The CDR3 has 13 amino acids.

On this clonotype itself: One junction end does not reproduce the germline sequence, and a read error may be involved. The V gene is TRBV6-6, the J gene TRBJ1-5; TRBD1 matches 7 bases. Germline lookup yields CDR1 MNHNY and CDR2 SVGAGI (reference sequence). There are 12 residues in the CDR3. CDR3 bases: TGTGCCGGCAGTTACAGGGGTCAGCCCCAGCATTTT. Its protein is CAGSYRGQPQHF.

In regard to this clonotype: One junction end disagrees with the germline gene, perhaps due to a read error. This sequence joins TRBV6-5 and TRBJ2-3; the D gene is possibly TRBD2 (5 bases). Germline V lookup: CDR1 MNHEY, CDR2 SVGAGI. The CDR3 contains 15 residues. Here the CDR3 DNA reads TGTACCAGCAGTTATGGAGCGGAGCCGATTGATACGCAGTATTTT. It yields the protein CTSSYGAEPIDTQYF.

This clonotype was seen only a few times. This chain links TRBV7-3 with TRBJ2-5, with 9 bases matching TRBD1. Germline V CDR1 and CDR2: SGHTA, FQGTGA. The CDR3 is 15 residues long. V lost 0 bases, J lost 2 bases, and 1 base stayed unmatched. The CDR3 loop is CASSLTGTGQETQYF. The CDR3 DNA reads TGTGCCAGCAGCTTAACAGGGACAGGGCAAGAGACCCAGTACTTC.

This rearrangement joins TRBV20-1 to TRBJ2-3; D remains unclear. The V gene lost 1 base and the J gene lost 6 bases, with 17 bases spanning the gap. The CDR3 loop spans 15 amino acids. CDR1 is DFQATT and CDR2 is SNEGSKA in the germline V gene (reference sequence). The CDR3 is CSARGGRQLWDTQYF. The CDR3 nucleotides read TGCAGTGCTAGAGGAGGACGCCAATTATGGGATACGCAGTATTTT.

This chain joins TRBV29-1 and TRBJ2-7; the D gene is possibly TRBD1 (6 bases). The CDR3 spans 15 residues. V was shortened by 0 bases and J by 0 bases, with 12 bases between the two germline ends. CDR1 SQVTM and CDR2 ANQGSEA come from the germline V gene. DNA for the CDR3: TGCAGCGTTGAAGATGGAGGACAGAGCTCCTACGAGCAGTACTTC. It specifies CSVEDGGQSSYEQYF.

The chain employs TRBV4-2 and TRBJ2-1; TRBD2 matches at 10 bases. The germline CDR1 and CDR2 sequences are LGHNA and YNFKEQ. With 4 bases clipped from V and 2 bases from J, the junction kept 5 bases outside the gene matches. The CDR3 contains 16 residues. The CDR3, as DNA: TGTGCCAGCAGCCTCCGGACTAGCGGAGCCTACAATGAGCAGTTCTTC. It specifies CASSLRTSGAYNEQFF.

The chain employs TRBV7-2 and TRBJ2-7; D not certain. V was clipped by 5 bases and J by 7 bases, with 15 bases between them. Germline V CDR1 and CDR2: SGHTA, FQGNSA. CDR3 size: 13 residues. The CDR3 sequence is CASSQGPNNEQYF. The CDR3 nucleotides are TGTGCCAGCAGCCAAGGTCCTAACAATGAGCAGTACTTC.

The count of this clonotype is one. The rearrangement uses TRBV13 and TRBJ2-5; 10 bases match TRBD1. Germline trimming cut 7 bases from V and 3 bases from J; bases unmatched to any gene: 8. Germline V gene sequence: CDR1 PRHDT, CDR2 FYEKMQ (reference sequence). This CDR3 is built from 15 residues. CDR3 DNA sequence: TGTGCCAGCACCCTTTCCGGGACAGGGGAAGAGACCCAGTACTTC. Its protein product is CASTLSGTGEETQYF.

The gene calls are TRBV29-1 and TRBJ2-5; tentatively, D is TRBD1 (5 bases). The V gene lost 5 bases and the J gene lost 2 bases, with 15 bases spanning the gap. CDR1 SQVTM and CDR2 ANQGSEA come from the germline V gene. The CDR3 runs to 14 residues. As DNA, the CDR3 is TGCAGCGTTACGTCTTGGACACGACAAGAGACCCAGTACTTC. It encodes CSVTSWTRQETQYF.

The chain recombines TRBV12-3 or TRBV12-4 with TRBJ2-5; D gene uncertain. The better agreement between TRBJ2-7 and the DNA end casts doubt on the J call. The CDR3 has 15 amino acids. The CDR3 is CASSRVASSSYEQYF. The CDR3 nucleotides read TGTGCCAGCAGCCGGGTCGCCAGTAGCAGCTACGAGCAGTACTTC.

This chain connects TRBV7-2 to TRBJ2-5; D not certain. The CDR3 sequence is 14 residues long. V was pared by 5 bases and J by 4 bases, with 14 bases between. Germline V gene data show CDR1 as SGHTA and CDR2 as FQGNSA. The chain's CDR3 is CASSGHGGGETQYF. The CDR3 bases are TGTGCCAGCAGCGGGCACGGTGGTGGAGAGACCCAGTACTTC. Using reference TRBV7-2 and TRBJ2-5 for the parts outside the CDR3, the full variable domain is GAGVSQSPSNKVTEKGKDVELRCDPISGHTALYWYRQSLGQGLEFLIYFQGNSAPDKSGLPSDRFSAERTGGSVSTLTIQRTQQEDSAVYLCASSGHGGGETQYFGPGTRLLVL.

The rearrangement joins TRBV29-1 to TRBJ2-7; D possibly corresponds to TRBD1 (5 bases). CDR3 size: 16 residues. Germline CDR1 and CDR2: SQVTM and ANQGSEA. V was shortened by 1 base and J by 4 bases, with 20 bases between the two germline ends. CDR3 in amino acids: CSVEVRRQGAGYEQYF. The DNA for the CDR3 is TGCAGCGTTGAAGTAAGAAGGCAGGGTGCCGGGTACGAGCAGTACTTC.

This clonotype showed up many times. The gene calls are TRBV6-6 and TRBJ1-3; TRBD1 matches at 7 bases. The CDR3 covers 16 residues. Trimming removed 4 bases from V and 1 base from J; junction bases left unmatched: 7. Germline V gene lookup returns CDR1 MNHNY and CDR2 SVGAGI (reference sequence). The CDR3: CASSSGTVISGNTIYF. CDR3 DNA sequence: TGTGCCAGCAGTTCCGGGACAGTTATTTCTGGAAACACCATATATTTT.

This clonotype was counted a few times. The chain uses TRBV5-1 and TRBJ2-3; D is unclear. The V end lost 4 bases, the J end lost 4 bases, and 13 bases lay between the germline ends. Germline assignment: CDR1 SGHRS and CDR2 YFSETQ. The CDR3 runs to 14 residues. The CDR3 nucleotides are TGCGCCAGCAGCCCCGAACCCTCAGCAGATACGCAGTATTTT. Protein: CASSPEPSADTQYF.

This chain connects TRBV29-1 to TRBJ2-4; D tentatively fits TRBD1 or TRBD2 (6 bases each). The DNA end favors TRBJ2-7, so the J call may be wrong. This CDR3 region has 15 residues. Germline V gives CDR1 SQVTM, CDR2 ANQGSEA. The chain's CDR3 is CSVSVEGHSYYEQYF. The CDR3 DNA reads TGCAGCGTTTCAGTGGAGGGACACAGTTACTACGAGCAGTACTTC.

This clonotype has just a few counts. The V call is TRBV11-2, the J call TRBJ2-1; 12 nucleotides agree with TRBD1. CDR3 length: 15 residues. Germline CDR1 SGHAT, CDR2 FQNNGV. The junction had 7 bases not matched to a gene; V was cut back by 5 bases and J by 8 bases. In DNA, the CDR3 is TGTGCCAGCAGCGGATACGGGACAGGGGGCCATGAGCAGTTCTTC. It specifies CASSGYGTGGHEQFF.

Comment on this clonotype: A junction end diverges from the germline sequence, so it may reflect a read error. The chain joins TRBV27 to TRBJ1-6; the match to TRBD1 covers 7 bases. The germline CDR1 and CDR2 sequences are MNHEY and SMNVEV (reference sequence). This CDR3 has 15 amino acids. The CDR3 DNA reads as TGTGCCAGCGGTTTATACGACAGGGTAGTTTCACCCCTCCACTTT. The encoded protein is CASGLYDRVVSPLHF.

This clonotype was seen a few times. V is TRBV6-5 and J is TRBJ1-4; 8 bases match TRBD1. This CDR3 spans 15 amino acids. With 2 bases clipped from V and 5 bases from J, the junction kept 4 bases outside the gene matches. Germline CDR1 reads MNHEY; CDR2 reads SVGAGI. In nucleotides, the CDR3 is TGTGCCAGCAGTTACCCGACAGGGGTGAATGAAAAACTGTTTTTT. Encoded protein: CASSYPTGVNEKLFF.

This CDR3 is CASSSGTQGAYYNEQFF. In nucleotides, the CDR3 is TGTGCCAGCAGTAGTGGAACTCAGGGGGCGTACTACAATGAGCAGTTCTTC. The chain is built from TRBV6-6 and TRBJ2-1, with 8 bases aligning to TRBD1. Germline CDR1 MNHNY, CDR2 SVGAGI (reference sequence). The CDR3 runs to 17 residues. V shed 5 bases, J shed 3 bases, and the junction held 12 bases outside the gene matches.

The chain uses TRBV4-3 and TRBJ2-3; D might be TRBD1 (8 bases). Per the germline V gene, CDR1 is LGHNA and CDR2 is YSLEER. This CDR3 is 16 amino acids long. The V end lost 1 base, the J end lost 5 bases, and 16 bases lay between the germline ends. CDR3 sequence (DNA): TGCGCCAGCAGCCAAGCATTGGGGGGGACAGGAGATACGCAGTATTTT. Protein: CASSQALGGTGDTQYF.

CDR3 loop: CAWKPPPTYEQYF. CDR3 sequence (DNA): TGTGCCTGGAAACCTCCGCCGACCTACGAGCAGTACTTC. This sequence joins TRBV30 and TRBJ2-7; D not certain. The germline V gene encodes CDR1 GTSNPN and CDR2 SVGIG (reference sequence). Trimming cost V 4 bases and J 2 bases, with 12 bases left between them. This CDR3 spans 13 amino acids.

The chain carries TRBV5-1 and TRBJ1-6; D is ambiguous. This CDR3 comprises 16 residues. The V gene lost 4 bases and the J gene lost 0 bases, with 11 bases spanning the gap. Germline CDR1 SGHRS, CDR2 YFSETQ. The CDR3 loop is CASSPQASSYNSPLHF. DNA of the CDR3: TGCGCCAGCAGCCCCCAGGCGAGCTCCTATAATTCACCCCTCCACTTT.

This clonotype was seen a handful of times. This CDR3 is CATSRDYADTQYF. The CDR3 nucleotides are TGTGCCACCAGCAGAGATTACGCAGATACGCAGTATTTT. J is TRBJ2-3 and V is TRBV15; D gene uncertain. Trimming stripped 0 bases from V and 4 bases from J, with 5 bases between. The CDR3 consists of 13 residues. In germline, CDR1 is LNHNV, CDR2 YYDKDF (reference sequence).

This rearrangement joins TRBV20-1 to TRBJ1-5; D is perhaps TRBD1 (5 bases). CDR3 size: 15 residues. The germline V gene has CDR1 DFQATT and CDR2 SNEGSKA (reference sequence). V was cut by 3 bases and J by 4 bases, with 16 bases left in between. The CDR3 DNA follows: TGCAGTGCTAGTACGCAGGGTTGGGTAAATCAGCCCCAGCATTTT. Encoded protein: CSASTQGWVNQPQHF.

CDR3 in DNA: TGTGCCAGCAGTTTACGGTCTAGCGGGAGTCGCAGCGAGCAGTACTTC. This codes for CASSLRSSGSRSEQYF. The chain links TRBV27 to TRBJ2-7; 10 bases align to TRBD2. The length of the CDR3 is 16 residues. The ends lost 2 bases at V and 6 bases at J; junction bases unmatched: 10. Germline V gene data show CDR1 as MNHEY and CDR2 as SMNVEV (reference sequence).

On this clonotype itself: A much larger clone lies one base from this, so it may be a read error. DNA for the CDR3: TGTGCCAGCAGCAAATACCGGGACTTGCACAATGAGCAGTACTTC. Protein: CASSKYRDLHNEQYF. This chain joins TRBV7-2 and TRBJ2-7; D might be TRBD2 (6 bases). CDR3 length equals 15 residues. The V end was cut by 5 bases, the J end by 7 bases, with 21 bases between. Looked up from germline, CDR1 is SGHTA and CDR2 is FQGNSA.

J is TRBJ2-4 and V is TRBV7-2; 11 bases agree with TRBD1. The CDR3 has 14 amino acids. Germline trimming cut 4 bases from V and 13 bases from J; bases unmatched to any gene: 9. Germline values: CDR1 SGHTA, CDR2 FQGNSA. The DNA for the CDR3 is TGTGCCAGCAGCTCCGGGACAGGGGGTTGGGAGCAGTACTTC. Protein product: CASSSGTGGWEQYF.

The CDR3 nucleotides read TGTGCCAGCACCTACAGTGGGGGGGACAATGAGCAGTTCTTC. The encoded protein is CASTYSGGDNEQFF. The chain joins TRBV6-5 to TRBJ2-1; 7 bases are shared with TRBD2. Trimming cost V 7 bases and J 5 bases; bases outside gene matches: 8. Looked up from germline, CDR1 is MNHEY and CDR2 is SVGAGI. The CDR3 extends over 14 amino acids.

V and J are TRBV24-1 and TRBJ2-3; weak D call: TRBD1 (6 bases). The length of the CDR3 is 11 residues. Germline V gene data show CDR1 as KGHDR and CDR2 as SFDVKD. The V gene lost 9 bases and the J gene lost 9 bases, with 12 bases spanning the gap. The CDR3 reads CATGERGTQYF. CDR3 sequence (DNA): TGTGCCACCGGGGAGAGGGGGACGCAGTATTTT.

The V call is TRBV4-3, the J call TRBJ1-4; D is undetermined. CDR3 length equals 15 residues. V was shortened by 6 bases and J by 0 bases, with 11 bases between the two germline ends. The germline gives CDR1 LGHNA, CDR2 YSLEER. In DNA form, the CDR3 reads TGCGCCAGCAGTCTGGACCTTGCAACTAATGAAAAACTGTTTTTT. This translates into CASSLDLATNEKLFF.